This TCR beta chain appears in the sequencing data of a study of blood T cell repertoires in COVID-19. Looking at the study overall: The cDNA or gDNA used as material had been derived from T cells, B-cell-depleted T cells, or PBMCs.

V shed 5 bases and J shed 3 bases, with 11 bases lying between them. The length of the CDR3 is 14 residues. Per germline, CDR1 SNHLY and CDR2 FYNNEI. The data were produced by immunoSEQ multiplex PCR, yet TCRdb's version contains in-frame clones alone and is incomplete. This sample yields roughly 230,000 clones, of which roughly 80% are seen a single time; 7.9% belongs to the top ten. The chain couples TRBV2 to TRBJ1-5; possibly TRBD1 for D (6 bases). The source is a woman over 75 with acute or convalescent COVID-19. The sample comprised peripheral blood. CDR3 loop: CASSSDSNNQPQHF. Written as DNA, the CDR3 is TGTGCCAGCAGTTCGGACAGTAACAATCAGCCCCAGCATTTT.